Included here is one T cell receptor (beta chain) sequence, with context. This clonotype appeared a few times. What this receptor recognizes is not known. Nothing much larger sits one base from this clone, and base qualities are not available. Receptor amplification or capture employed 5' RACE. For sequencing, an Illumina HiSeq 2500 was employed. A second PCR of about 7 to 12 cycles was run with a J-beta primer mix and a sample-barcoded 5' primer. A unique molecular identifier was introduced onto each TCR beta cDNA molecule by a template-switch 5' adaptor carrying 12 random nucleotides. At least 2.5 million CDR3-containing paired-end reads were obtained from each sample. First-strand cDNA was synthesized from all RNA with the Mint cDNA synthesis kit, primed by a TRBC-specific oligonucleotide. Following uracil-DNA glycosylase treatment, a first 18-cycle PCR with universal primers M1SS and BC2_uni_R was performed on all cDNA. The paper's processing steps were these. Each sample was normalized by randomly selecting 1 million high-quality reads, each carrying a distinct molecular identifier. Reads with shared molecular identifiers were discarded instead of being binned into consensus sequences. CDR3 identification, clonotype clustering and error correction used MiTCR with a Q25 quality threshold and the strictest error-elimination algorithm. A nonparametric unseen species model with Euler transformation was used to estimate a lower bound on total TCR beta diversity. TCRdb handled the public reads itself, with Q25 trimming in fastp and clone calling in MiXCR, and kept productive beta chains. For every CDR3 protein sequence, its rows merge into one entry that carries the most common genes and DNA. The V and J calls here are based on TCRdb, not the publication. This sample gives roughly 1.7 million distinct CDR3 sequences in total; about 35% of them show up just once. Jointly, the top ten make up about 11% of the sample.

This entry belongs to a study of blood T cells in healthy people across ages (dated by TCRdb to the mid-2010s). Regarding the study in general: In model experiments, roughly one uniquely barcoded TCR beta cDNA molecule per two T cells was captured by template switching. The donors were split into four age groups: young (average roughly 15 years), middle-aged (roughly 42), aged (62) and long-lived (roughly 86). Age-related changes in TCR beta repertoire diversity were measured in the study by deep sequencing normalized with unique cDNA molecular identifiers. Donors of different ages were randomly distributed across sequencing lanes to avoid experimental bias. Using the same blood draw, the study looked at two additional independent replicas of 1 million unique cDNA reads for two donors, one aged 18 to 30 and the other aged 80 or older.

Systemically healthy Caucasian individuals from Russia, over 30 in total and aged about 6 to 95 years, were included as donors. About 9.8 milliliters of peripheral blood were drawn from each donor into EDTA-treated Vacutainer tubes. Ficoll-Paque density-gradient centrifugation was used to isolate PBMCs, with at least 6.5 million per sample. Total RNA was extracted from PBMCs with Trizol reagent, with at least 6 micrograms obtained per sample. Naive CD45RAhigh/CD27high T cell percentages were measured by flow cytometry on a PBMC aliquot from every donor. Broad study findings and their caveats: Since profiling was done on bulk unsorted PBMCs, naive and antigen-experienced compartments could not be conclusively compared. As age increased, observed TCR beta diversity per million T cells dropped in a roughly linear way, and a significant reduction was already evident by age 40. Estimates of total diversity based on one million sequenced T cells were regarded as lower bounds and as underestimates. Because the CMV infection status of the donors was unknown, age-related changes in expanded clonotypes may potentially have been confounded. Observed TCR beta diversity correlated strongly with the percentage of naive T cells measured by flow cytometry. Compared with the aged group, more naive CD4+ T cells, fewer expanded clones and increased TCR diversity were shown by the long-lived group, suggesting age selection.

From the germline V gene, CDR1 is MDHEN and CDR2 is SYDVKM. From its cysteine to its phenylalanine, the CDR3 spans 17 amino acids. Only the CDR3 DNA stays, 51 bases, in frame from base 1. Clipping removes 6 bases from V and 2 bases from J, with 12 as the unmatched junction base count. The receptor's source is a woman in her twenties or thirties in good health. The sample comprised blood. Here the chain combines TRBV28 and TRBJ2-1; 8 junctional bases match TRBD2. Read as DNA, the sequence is TGTGCCAGCAGCAGGGCCATCGATAGCGGGACCTACAATGAGCAGTTCTTC. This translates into CASSRAIDSGTYNEQFF.